Below are 21 T cell receptor beta chains sequenced from a single sample in a study of CXCR3-negative and CXCR3-positive naive CD8 T cells. Overall study findings and caveats: Greater hydrophobicity was found in TRB CDR3s of CXCR3-positive naive cells than of CXCR3-negative naive cells.

Their antigen targets remain unknown. It was by 5' RACE with UMI labels that the TRB cDNA libraries were prepared. Reanalyzing the 5' RACE reads, TCRdb keeps one entry per CDR3 protein, without DNA. This table lists 50,000 to 70,000 distinct CDR3 sequences. Sequencing input: naive CXCR3+ CD8+ T cells from blood. The subset: CD45RO-CCR7+CD27+CD95- naive CD8+ T cells expressing CXCR3 (TNR3+). The origin of the receptors is a human donor in good health. Some clones in this sample may be carry-over from other donors' samples.

V gene TRBV11-2 combines with J gene TRBJ1-6. Germline V gene lookup returns CDR1 SGHAT and CDR2 FQNNGV. The CDR3 totals 16 residues. The CDR3 reads CASSSPGGSYNSPLHF. The variable domain in full, with the rest retrieved from reference TRBV11-2 and TRBJ1-6, is EAGVAQSPRYKIIEKRQSVAFWCNPISGHATLYWYQQILGQGPKLLIQFQNNGVVDDSQLPKDRFSAERLKGVDSTLKIQPAKLEDSAVYLCASSSPGGSYNSPLHFGNGTRLTVT.

V and J are TRBV20-1 and TRBJ2-7. Germline values: CDR1 DFQATT, CDR2 SNEGSKA (reference sequence). The CDR3 has 13 residues. The CDR3 sequence: CSARDGEPYEQYF.

The chain is built from TRBV25-1 and TRBJ1-2; TCRdb names TRBD1, which stays unverified in the absence of DNA. Germline V gene data show CDR1 as MGHDK and CDR2 as SYGVNS. The CDR3 consists of 13 residues. CDR3 sequence reads: CASNPGPQGGYTF.

The chain uses TRBV20-1 and TRBJ2-7; the TCRdb call, TRBD2, lacks DNA for checking. Germline values: CDR1 DFQATT, CDR2 SNEGSKA (reference sequence). This CDR3 is built from 15 residues. Here the CDR3 reads CSARVAPGGQYEQYF.

The rearrangement uses TRBV7-9 and TRBJ1-1. The CDR3 covers 11 residues. The germline V gene has CDR1 SEHNR and CDR2 FQNEAQ (reference sequence). CDR3 in amino acids: CASSAPYEAFF.

The gene calls are TRBV7-9 and TRBJ2-7; TCRdb's D gene call, TRBD1, goes unchecked for lack of DNA. The CDR3 contains 15 residues. Germline V gene data show CDR1 as SEHNR and CDR2 as FQNEAQ (reference sequence). The CDR3 region is CASSTPDRDTIEQYF.

The J gene is TRBJ2-1, the V gene TRBV6-4; TCRdb calls TRBD2, which cannot be checked without DNA. The CDR3 is 13 residues long. Germline CDR1 is MRHNA and CDR2 is SNTAGT. The CDR3: CASSDSLVSEQFF.

The V gene is TRBV16, the J gene TRBJ1-1; the D call from TCRdb, TRBD1, cannot be confirmed without DNA. The CDR3 has 15 residues. Germline values: CDR1 KGHSY, CDR2 FQNENV. The CDR3 loop is CASSHLTGQNTEAFF.

The V call is TRBV4-3, the J call TRBJ2-7; TCRdb selects TRBD2, and the lack of DNA leaves this call unchecked. The CDR3 totals 15 residues. Germline CDR1 LGHNA, CDR2 YSLEER. The CDR3 sequence is CASSQVRAGGHEQYF.

The rearrangement joins TRBV12-5 to TRBJ2-7. The CDR3 sequence is 11 residues long. Germline CDR1 reads LGHNT; CDR2 reads FRNRAP. The CDR3 is CASGNLYEQYF.

The V call is TRBV29-1, the J call TRBJ1-2; as DNA is missing, the TRBD1 call by TCRdb cannot be tested. The length of the CDR3 is 14 residues. Germline V lookup: CDR1 SQVTM, CDR2 ANQGSEA. CDR3 in amino acids: CSVVDRDRDYGYTF.

V and J are TRBV3-1 and TRBJ1-5; TCRdb's assignment of TRBD1 cannot be checked, as there is no DNA. The germline CDR1 and CDR2 sequences are LGHDT and YNNKEL (reference sequence). This CDR3 is 15 amino acids long. The CDR3: CASSPDGNSNQPQHF.

The rearrangement uses TRBV21-1 and TRBJ2-5. TRBV21-1 is flagged as a pseudogene. This CDR3 comprises 14 residues. This CDR3 reads CASSNEWGWETQYF.

The rearrangement uses TRBV7-6 and TRBJ2-7; there is no DNA to check the TCRdb D call of TRBD1. Germline loops: CDR1 SGHVS, CDR2 FNYEAQ. The CDR3 has 14 residues. CDR3: CATAAGPRRYEQYF.

The genes are TRBV12-3 or TRBV12-4 and TRBJ2-1; TCRdb returns TRBD2, unconfirmable since there is no DNA. The CDR3 is 14 amino acids. The CDR3: CASRWSGGSDEQFF.

V is TRBV19 and J is TRBJ1-1; the D gene TCRdb calls, TRBD1, cannot be checked with no DNA. Per the germline V gene, CDR1 is LNHDA and CDR2 is SQIVND (reference sequence). The CDR3 totals 12 residues. This CDR3 reads CASTTGGTEAFF.

V gene TRBV7-9 combines with J gene TRBJ2-7. CDR3 size: 14 residues. Germline V gives CDR1 SEHNR, CDR2 FQNEAQ (reference sequence). The CDR3 loop reads CASSLPGNSYEQYF.

The V call is TRBV29-1, the J call TRBJ2-7; TCRdb selects TRBD1, and the lack of DNA leaves this call unchecked. CDR1 SQVTM and CDR2 ANQGSEA come from the germline V gene. This CDR3 contains 12 residues. CDR3 amino acids: CSGQGSVGEQYF.

The chain uses TRBV13 and TRBJ2-5. The CDR3 loop spans 13 amino acids. In germline, CDR1 is PRHDT, CDR2 FYEKMQ (reference sequence). The CDR3 loop reads CASSLGPTETQYF.

This rearrangement joins TRBV7-9 to TRBJ2-7; TCRdb designates TRBD1, a call that cannot be tested without DNA. The length of the CDR3 is 16 residues. Germline assignment: CDR1 SEHNR and CDR2 FQNEAQ (reference sequence). The CDR3 sequence is CASSTTGTGDGNEQYF.

The chain is built from TRBV7-3 and TRBJ1-1. The germline V gene has CDR1 SGHTA and CDR2 FQGTGA. The CDR3 is 13 residues long. The CDR3 spells CASSLTGVGEAFF.